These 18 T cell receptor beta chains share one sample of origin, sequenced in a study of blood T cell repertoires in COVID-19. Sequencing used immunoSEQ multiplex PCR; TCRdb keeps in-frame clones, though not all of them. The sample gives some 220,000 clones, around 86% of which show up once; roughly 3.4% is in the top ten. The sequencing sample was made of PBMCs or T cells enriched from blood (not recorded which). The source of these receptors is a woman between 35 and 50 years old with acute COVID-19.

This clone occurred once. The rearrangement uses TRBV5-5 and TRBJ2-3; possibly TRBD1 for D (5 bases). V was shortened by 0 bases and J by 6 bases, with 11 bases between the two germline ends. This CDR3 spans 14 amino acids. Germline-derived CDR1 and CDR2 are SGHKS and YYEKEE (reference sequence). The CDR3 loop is CASSLEGLRDTQYF. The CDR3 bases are TGTGCCAGCAGCTTGGAGGGGCTTCGGGATACGCAGTATTTT.

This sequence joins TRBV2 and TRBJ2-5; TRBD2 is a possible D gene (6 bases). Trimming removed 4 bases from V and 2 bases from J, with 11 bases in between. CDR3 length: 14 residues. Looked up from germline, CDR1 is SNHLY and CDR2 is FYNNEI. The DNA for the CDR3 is TGTGCCAGCAGTGCCTCTAGCGAGCAAGAGACCCAGTACTTC. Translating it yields CASSASSEQETQYF.

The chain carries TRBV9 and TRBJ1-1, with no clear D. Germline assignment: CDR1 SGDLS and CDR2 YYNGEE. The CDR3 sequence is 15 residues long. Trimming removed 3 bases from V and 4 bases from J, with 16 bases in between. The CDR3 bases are TGTGCCAGCAGCGACAATGGCGGAGTGGGCACTGAAGCTTTCTTT. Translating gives CASSDNGGVGTEAFF.

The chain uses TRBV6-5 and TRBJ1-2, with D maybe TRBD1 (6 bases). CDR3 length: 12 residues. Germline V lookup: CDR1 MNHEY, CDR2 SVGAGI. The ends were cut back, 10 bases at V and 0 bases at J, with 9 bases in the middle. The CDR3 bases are TGTGCCACCCGGACAGCTAACTATGGCTACACCTTC. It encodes CATRTANYGYTF.

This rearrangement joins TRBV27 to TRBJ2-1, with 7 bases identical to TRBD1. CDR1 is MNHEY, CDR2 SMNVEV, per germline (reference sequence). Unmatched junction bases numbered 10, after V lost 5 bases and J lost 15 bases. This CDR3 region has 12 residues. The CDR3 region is CASSIQQGNPFF. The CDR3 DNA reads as TGTGCCAGCAGTATCCAACAGGGGAATCCGTTCTTC.

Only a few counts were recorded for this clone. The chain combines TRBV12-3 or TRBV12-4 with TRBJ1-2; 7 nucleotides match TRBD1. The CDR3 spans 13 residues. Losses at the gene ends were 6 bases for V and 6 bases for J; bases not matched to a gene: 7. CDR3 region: CASRPRGKDGYTF. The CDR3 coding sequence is TGTGCCAGCAGGCCCAGGGGGAAGGATGGCTACACCTTC.

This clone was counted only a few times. CDR3 region: CASSYRASQPQHF. The CDR3 DNA is TGTGCCAGCAGTTACAGGGCCAGCCAGCCCCAGCATTTT. The V and J genes are TRBV27 and TRBJ1-5, with D tentatively TRBD1 (6 bases). Trimming removed 4 bases from V and 7 bases from J, with 11 bases in between. The CDR3 is 13 amino acids. The germline CDR1 and CDR2 sequences are MNHEY and SMNVEV (reference sequence).

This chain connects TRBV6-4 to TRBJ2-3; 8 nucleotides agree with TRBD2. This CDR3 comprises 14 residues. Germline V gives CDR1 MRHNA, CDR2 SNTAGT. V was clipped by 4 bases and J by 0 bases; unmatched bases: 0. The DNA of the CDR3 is TGTGCCAGCAGTGGGACTAGCAGCACAGATACGCAGTATTTT. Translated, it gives CASSGTSSTDTQYF.

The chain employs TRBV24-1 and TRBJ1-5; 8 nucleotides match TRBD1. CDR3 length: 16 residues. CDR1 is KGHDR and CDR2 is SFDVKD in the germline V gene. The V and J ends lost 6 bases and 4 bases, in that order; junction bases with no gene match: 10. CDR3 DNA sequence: TGTGCCACCAGTAATCCCGGGACAGGAGAAAATCAGCCCCAGCATTTT. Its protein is CATSNPGTGENQPQHF.

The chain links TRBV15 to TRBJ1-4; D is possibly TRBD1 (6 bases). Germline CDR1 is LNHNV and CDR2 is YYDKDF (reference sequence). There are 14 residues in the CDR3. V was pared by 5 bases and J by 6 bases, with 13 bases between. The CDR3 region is CATSDRGGDEKLFF. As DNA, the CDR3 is TGTGCCACCAGCGATAGGGGGGGAGATGAAAAACTGTTTTTT. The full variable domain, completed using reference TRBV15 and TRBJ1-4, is DAMVIQNPRYQVTQFGKPVTLSCSQTLNHNVMYWYQQKSSQAPKLLFHYYDKDFNNEADTPDNFQSRRPNTSFCFLDIRSPGLGDTAMYLCATSDRGGDEKLFFGSGTQLSVL.

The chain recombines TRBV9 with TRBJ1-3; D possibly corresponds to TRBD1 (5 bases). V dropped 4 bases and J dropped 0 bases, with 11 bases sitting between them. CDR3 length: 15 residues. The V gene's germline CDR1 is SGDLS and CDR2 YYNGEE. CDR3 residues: CASSPDRRSGNTIYF. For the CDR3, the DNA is TGTGCCAGCAGCCCAGACAGACGCTCTGGAAACACCATATATTTT.

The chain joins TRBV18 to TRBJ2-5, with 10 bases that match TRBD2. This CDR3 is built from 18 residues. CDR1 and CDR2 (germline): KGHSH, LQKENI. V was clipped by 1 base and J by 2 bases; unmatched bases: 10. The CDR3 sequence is CASSPQRPLAGVQETQYF. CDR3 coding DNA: TGTGCCAGCTCACCACAACGTCCCCTAGCGGGGGTACAAGAGACCCAGTACTTC. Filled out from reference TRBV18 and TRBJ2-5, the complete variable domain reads NAGVMQNPRHLVRRRGQEARLRCSPMKGHSHVYWYRQLPEEGLKFMVYLQKENIIDESGMPKERFSAEFPKEGPSILRIQQVVRGDSAAYFCASSPQRPLAGVQETQYFGPGTRLLVL.

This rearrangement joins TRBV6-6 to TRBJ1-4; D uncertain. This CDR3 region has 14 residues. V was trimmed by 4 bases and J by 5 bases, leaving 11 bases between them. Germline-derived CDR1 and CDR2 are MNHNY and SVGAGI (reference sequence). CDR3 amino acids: CASSSMNWNEKLFF. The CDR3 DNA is TGTGCCAGCAGTTCCATGAACTGGAATGAAAAACTGTTTTTT.

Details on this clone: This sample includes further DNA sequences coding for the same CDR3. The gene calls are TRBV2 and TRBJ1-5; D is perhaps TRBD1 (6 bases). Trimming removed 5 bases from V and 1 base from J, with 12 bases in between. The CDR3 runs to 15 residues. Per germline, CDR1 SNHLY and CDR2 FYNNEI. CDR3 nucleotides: TGTGCCAGCAGTCTTGGACAGCTAAGCAATCAGCCCCAGCATTTT. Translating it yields CASSLGQLSNQPQHF. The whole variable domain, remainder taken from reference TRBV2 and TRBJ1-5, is EPEVTQTPSHQVTQMGQEVILRCVPISNHLYFYWYRQILGQKVEFLVSFYNNEISEKSEIFDDQFSVERPDGSNFTLKIRSTKLEDSAMYFCASSLGQLSNQPQHFGDGTRLSIL.

CDR3 region: CASSILPGQGAKGYTF. In DNA, the CDR3 is TGTGCCAGTAGTATCCTCCCGGGACAGGGGGCGAAGGGCTACACCTTC. V and J are TRBV19 and TRBJ1-2; 12 bases agree with TRBD1. Germline CDR1 LNHDA, CDR2 SQIVND (reference sequence). The CDR3 is 16 amino acids. J lost 8 bases, V lost 3 bases, and 10 bases had no gene match.

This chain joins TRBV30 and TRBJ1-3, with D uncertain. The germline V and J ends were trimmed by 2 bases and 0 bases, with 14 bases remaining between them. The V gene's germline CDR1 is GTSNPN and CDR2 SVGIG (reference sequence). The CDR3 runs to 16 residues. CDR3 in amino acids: CAWSRINTYSGNTIYF. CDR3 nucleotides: TGTGCCTGGAGTCGAATAAATACCTACTCTGGAAACACCATATATTTT.

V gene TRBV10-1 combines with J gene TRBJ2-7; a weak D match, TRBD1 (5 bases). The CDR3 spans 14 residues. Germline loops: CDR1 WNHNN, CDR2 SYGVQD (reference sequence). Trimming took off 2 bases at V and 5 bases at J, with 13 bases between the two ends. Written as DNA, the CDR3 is TGCGCCAGCAGTGAGGTGGTAATCAGGGACGAGCAGTACGTC. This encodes CASSEVVIRDEQYV.

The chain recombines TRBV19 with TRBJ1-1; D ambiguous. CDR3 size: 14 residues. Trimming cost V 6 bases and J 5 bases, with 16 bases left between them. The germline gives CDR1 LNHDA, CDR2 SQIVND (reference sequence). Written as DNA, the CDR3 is TGTGCCAGTAGGACTTTGACCCCGCGGACTGAAGCTTTCTTT. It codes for CASRTLTPRTEAFF.